One sample yielded the 4 T cell receptor beta chains listed below, sequenced in a study of blood T cells in healthy people across ages. A second about 6 to 11 cycle PCR used barcoded and J-beta primers. TCRdb reanalysed the 5' RACE reads using MiXCR and keeps one entry per CDR3 protein. The sample yields over a million distinct CDR3 sequences, approximately 59% seen once. The sequenced sample was blood. These receptor sequences come from a young man in good health.

This chain links TRBV3-1 with TRBJ2-3; D gene unclear. The germline CDR1 and CDR2 sequences are LGHDT and YNNKEL (reference sequence). Trimming left V 3 bases short and J 4 bases short, with 17 bases between. CDR3 length equals 16 residues. The CDR3 region is CASSHLSETGSDTQYF. The CDR3 nucleotides are TGTGCCAGCAGCCACCTTTCCGAGACTGGGTCAGATACGCAGTATTTT.

This clonotype has just a few counts. The CDR3 nucleotides are TGTGCCAGCAGCTTGTATACCGGGCGGTTCTACGAGCAGTACTTC. Protein sequence: CASSLYTGRFYEQYF. This chain joins TRBV7-2 and TRBJ2-7; no definite D call. Between the trimmed V and J ends, which lost 3 bases and 3 bases, there was a span of 15 bases. Looked up from germline, CDR1 is SGHTA and CDR2 is FQGNSA. This CDR3 comprises 15 residues.

This rearrangement joins TRBV4-1 to TRBJ1-2; D is perhaps TRBD1 (5 bases). The CDR3 has 16 amino acids. Germline values: CDR1 MGHRA, CDR2 YSYEKL. V shed 1 base and J shed 3 bases, with 15 bases lying between them. CDR3 amino acids: CASSQGGGGFDYGYTF. The CDR3 DNA reads TGCGCCAGCAGCCAAGGCGGTGGGGGGTTTGACTATGGCTACACCTTC.

Concerning this clonotype: It may be a read error: a sequence one base away is much more abundant. This chain uses TRBV3-1 with TRBJ2-4, with D unclear. Matching the DNA end better, TRBJ2-7 makes the J call doubtful. CDR3 length: 11 residues. Per germline, CDR1 LGHDT and CDR2 YNNKEL (reference sequence). CDR3 sequence: CASSHVYEQYF. CDR3 DNA sequence: TGTGCCAGCAGCCACGTCTACGAGCAGTACTTC.